This entry lists 25 T cell receptor beta chains sequenced from one sample in a study of T cell responses to AZD1222 COVID-19 vaccine. Method: immunoSEQ multiplex PCR; TCRdb's copy keeps in-frame clones and lacks some. Among some 140,000 clones listed, nearly 90% were seen once. This material consisted of peripheral blood, taken 28 days after the second AZD1222 dose. These receptors originate from an adult who received the AZD1222 COVID-19 vaccine.

V is TRBV6-4 and J is TRBJ2-1; D might be TRBD2 (5 bases). Germline-derived CDR1 and CDR2 are MRHNA and SNTAGT. Trimming removed 7 bases at V and 8 bases at J, with 18 bases between. The CDR3 covers 14 residues. This CDR3 is CASKIEGSSHEQFF. The CDR3 DNA reads TGTGCCAGCAAGATAGAGGGATCAAGCCATGAGCAGTTCTTC.

CDR3 residues: CSASWQGDSDTQYF. Here the CDR3 DNA reads TGCAGTGCTAGTTGGCAGGGGGATTCAGATACGCAGTATTTT. The V call is TRBV20-1, the J call TRBJ2-3; 7 bases match TRBD1. Germline-derived CDR1 and CDR2 are DFQATT and SNEGSKA (reference sequence). The CDR3 consists of 14 residues. V dropped 3 bases and J dropped 4; count of bases not matched to a gene: 7.

V gene TRBV6-2 or TRBV6-3 combines with J gene TRBJ2-1, with D perhaps TRBD1 or TRBD2 (5 bases each). The CDR3 has 15 amino acids. Trimming took 5 bases from V and 7 from J, leaving 18 bases between them. Germline V gene lookup returns CDR1 MNHEY and CDR2 SVGEGT. CDR3: CASSMPWGLGNEQFF. DNA of the CDR3: TGTGCCAGCAGTATGCCCTGGGGGTTGGGAAATGAGCAGTTCTTC.

The rearrangement uses TRBV6-1 and TRBJ2-7, with 10 positions matching TRBD2. Germline trimming cut 1 base from V and 7 bases from J; bases unmatched to any gene: 10. The CDR3 is made up of 16 amino acids. The germline V gene encodes CDR1 MNHNS and CDR2 SASEGT. CDR3 in amino acids: CASSEEGLAGVREQYF. Written as DNA, the CDR3 is TGTGCCAGCAGTGAAGAAGGGCTAGCGGGAGTAAGGGAGCAGTACTTC.

The chain employs TRBV19 and TRBJ1-1; a weak D match, TRBD1 (5 bases). The CDR3 is made up of 14 amino acids. Germline V gene lookup returns CDR1 LNHDA and CDR2 SQIVND (reference sequence). V was shortened by 3 bases and J by 8 bases, with 16 bases between the two germline ends. Written as DNA, the CDR3 is TGTGCCAGTAGTATCAGGGACCACGGATCGGAAGCTTTCTTT. Amino acids: CASSIRDHGSEAFF.

This clone was seen only a few times. V is TRBV29-1 and J is TRBJ1-1; D possibly corresponds to TRBD1 (6 bases). In germline, CDR1 is SQVTM, CDR2 ANQGSEA. This CDR3 spans 13 amino acids. The V end was cut by 7 bases, the J end by 3 bases, with 15 bases between. The DNA for the CDR3 is TGCAGCGGCAGAGGACAGAGGGACACTGAAGCTTTCTTT. This encodes CSGRGQRDTEAFF.

The V gene is TRBV19, the J gene TRBJ1-2; 9 bases line up with TRBD1. Unmatched junction bases numbered 2, after V lost 0 bases and J lost 3 bases. The germline gives CDR1 LNHDA, CDR2 SQIVND (reference sequence). The length of the CDR3 is 15 residues. The CDR3 DNA sequence: TGTGCCAGTAGTATAGATACAGGGGGCCACTATGGCTACACCTTC. The encoded protein is CASSIDTGGHYGYTF.

This sequence joins TRBV5-4 and TRBJ2-1; D remains ambiguous. Trimming took off 0 bases at V and 3 bases at J, with 4 bases between the two ends. Germline CDR1 and CDR2: SGHNT and YYREEE (reference sequence). There are 13 residues in the CDR3. The CDR3 DNA is TGTGCCAGCAGCTTGGCCCTCTACAATGAGCAGTTCTTC. The encoded protein is CASSLALYNEQFF.

The chain couples TRBV4-1 to TRBJ2-3; no definite D call. Germline loops: CDR1 MGHRA, CDR2 YSYEKL. Trimming left V 1 base short and J 0 bases short, with 11 bases between. The length of the CDR3 is 16 residues. The CDR3 here is CASSQANLVSTDTQYF. The CDR3 coding sequence is TGCGCCAGCAGCCAAGCGAACCTCGTGAGCACAGATACGCAGTATTTT.

The chain joins TRBV29-1 to TRBJ2-2, with 9 bases lining up with TRBD1. V trimming: 7 bases; J trimming: 2 bases; junction bases outside the gene matches: 2. The CDR3 loop spans 13 amino acids. Germline loops: CDR1 SQVTM, CDR2 ANQGSEA. CDR3 sequence reads: CSGGQGNTGELFF. CDR3 DNA: TGCAGCGGGGGACAGGGCAACACCGGGGAGCTGTTTTTT.

The V call is TRBV5-1, the J call TRBJ2-7; 9 bases align to TRBD1. Trimming at V came to 4 bases and at J to 1 base, leaving 15 bases not matched to a gene. Germline V gene sequence: CDR1 SGHRS, CDR2 YFSETQ. The CDR3 loop spans 18 amino acids. The CDR3 coding sequence is TGCGCCAGCAGCCGCCTTCCGGGTGGACAGGGGCAATCCTACGAGCAGTACTTC. This encodes CASSRLPGGQGQSYEQYF.

The rearrangement links TRBV10-3 to TRBJ2-1; TRBD2 aligns across 13 bases. The CDR3 runs 20 residues. The V gene's germline CDR1 is ENHRY and CDR2 SYGVKD. V lost 6 bases to trimming and J lost 0 bases; unmatched junction nucleotides: 14. CDR3 sequence reads: CAIRGPGLAGIDVSYNEQFF. DNA of the CDR3: TGTGCCATCAGGGGCCCGGGACTAGCGGGAATAGACGTCTCCTACAATGAGCAGTTCTTC.

This rearrangement joins TRBV19 to TRBJ2-1; 8 bases are a match to TRBD2. V shed 8 bases, J shed 6 bases, and the junction held 12 bases outside the gene matches. CDR1 and CDR2 (germline): LNHDA, SQIVND (reference sequence). CDR3 length: 15 residues. CDR3 nucleotide sequence: TGTGCCAGTTCCTTTGGCTCTAGCGGGCGCAATGAGCAGTTCTTC. It encodes CASSFGSSGRNEQFF.

The chain couples TRBV27 to TRBJ1-5; D not certain. The V gene lost 4 bases and the J gene lost 6 bases, with 10 bases spanning the gap. In germline, CDR1 is MNHEY, CDR2 SMNVEV (reference sequence). The CDR3 has 13 amino acids. CDR3 loop: CASSSYLSQPQHF. CDR3 nucleotides: TGTGCCAGCAGTTCCTACCTTAGTCAGCCCCAGCATTTT.

The rearrangement uses TRBV10-1 and TRBJ2-7, with a possible D match to TRBD2 (6 bases). The germline V gene encodes CDR1 WNHNN and CDR2 SYGVQD (reference sequence). V shed 3 bases and J shed 3 bases, with 15 bases lying between them. The CDR3 sequence is 15 residues long. CDR3 sequence: CASSEGGLVGYEQYF. The CDR3 DNA follows: TGCGCCAGCAGTGAAGGAGGGTTGGTAGGCTACGAGCAGTACTTC.

V gene TRBV7-9 combines with J gene TRBJ1-1; tentative D call: TRBD1 (5 bases). This CDR3 has 15 amino acids. Trimming took off 1 base at V and 1 base at J, with 10 bases between the two ends. Germline loops: CDR1 SEHNR, CDR2 FQNEAQ (reference sequence). In DNA, the CDR3 is TGTGCCAGCAGCTTAGGGCAGGGACCGAACACTGAAGCTTTCTTT. Translated: CASSLGQGPNTEAFF. The entire variable domain, with the rest obtained from reference TRBV7-9 and TRBJ1-1, is as follows: DTGVSQNPRHKITKRGQNVTFRCDPISEHNRLYWYRQTLGQGPEFLTYFQNEAQLEKSRLLSDRFSAERPKGSFSTLEIQRTEQGDSAMYLCASSLGQGPNTEAFFGQGTRLTVV.

V usage is TRBV9 and J usage is TRBJ1-6; a possible D gene is TRBD1 (5 bases). The germline CDR1 and CDR2 sequences are SGDLS and YYNGEE. Trimming shortened V by 4 bases and J by 10 bases, and 15 bases separated the two germline ends. The CDR3 contains 14 residues. The CDR3 region is CASSPRGPGSPLHF. The CDR3 DNA reads TGTGCCAGCAGCCCTAGGGGCCCGGGCTCACCCCTCCACTTT.

In DNA form, the CDR3 reads TGTGCCAGCTCATTAACAGGGGAGTACACTGAAGCTTTCTTT. Its protein is CASSLTGEYTEAFF. This chain connects TRBV18 to TRBJ1-1; 7 bases align to TRBD1. The CDR3 is made up of 14 amino acids. V trimming: 5 bases; J trimming: 3 bases; junction bases outside the gene matches: 6. Germline V lookup: CDR1 KGHSH, CDR2 LQKENI.

This chain joins TRBV30 and TRBJ1-1, with TRBD1 matching 7 bases. This CDR3 contains 13 residues. CDR1 GTSNPN and CDR2 SVGIG come from the germline V gene (reference sequence). The J segment lost 0 bases and the V segment lost 3 bases, leaving 1 base of the junction unmatched. The CDR3 DNA reads TGTGCCTGGAGGACAGGGATGAACACTGAAGCTTTCTTT. The encoded protein is CAWRTGMNTEAFF.

In DNA form, the CDR3 reads TGCAGCGTCCCTTCGGGGCCTACGGATACGCAGTATTTT. Amino acids: CSVPSGPTDTQYF. The V call is TRBV29-1, the J call TRBJ2-3; D is perhaps TRBD1 or TRBD2 (5 bases each). V lost 6 bases, J lost 6 bases, and 16 bases lay in between. Germline values: CDR1 SQVTM, CDR2 ANQGSEA. The CDR3 extends over 13 amino acids.

This rearrangement joins TRBV6-2 or TRBV6-3 to TRBJ2-7; D not resolved. V was trimmed by 0 bases and J by 1 base, leaving 10 bases between them. CDR3 length: 15 residues. The germline gives CDR1 MNHEY, CDR2 SVGEGT. The CDR3 bases are TGTGCCAGCAGTTACTCGAACCTGAGGTCCTACGAGCAGTACTTC. It yields the protein CASSYSNLRSYEQYF.

The chain links TRBV5-6 to TRBJ1-1, with D uncertain. The CDR3 runs to 13 residues. The germline V and J ends were trimmed by 7 bases and 0 bases, with 10 bases remaining between them. The germline V gene encodes CDR1 SGHDT and CDR2 YYEEEE. CDR3 sequence reads: CASLTAMNTEAFF. In DNA, the CDR3 is TGTGCCAGCTTAACAGCCATGAACACTGAAGCTTTCTTT.

The V call is TRBV6-5, the J call TRBJ2-7; D possibly corresponds to TRBD1 (5 bases). Trimming pared 2 bases from V and 3 bases from J, leaving 5 bases between. This CDR3 has 12 amino acids. Germline V gene lookup returns CDR1 MNHEY and CDR2 SVGAGI. The CDR3 nucleotides are TGTGCCAGCAGTTACCAGGGCTACGAGCAGTACTTC. Translated, it gives CASSYQGYEQYF.

V gene TRBV3-1 (or the pseudogene TRBV3-2) combines with J gene TRBJ1-2; 8 bases are a match to TRBD1. The length of the CDR3 is 16 residues. Germline assignment: CDR1 LGHDT and CDR2 YNNKEL (reference sequence). J was trimmed by 7 bases and V by 1 base; bases with no gene match: 11. The CDR3 DNA is TGTGCCAGCAGCCAAGGCGGCAGGGGGCGAGGAGGTGGCTACACCTTC. Encoded protein: CASSQGGRGRGGGYTF.

The V call is TRBV6-5, the J call TRBJ2-5; D call uncertain. This CDR3 is built from 10 residues. Trimming took 7 bases from V and 5 from J, leaving 5 bases between them. Germline values: CDR1 MNHEY, CDR2 SVGAGI. The CDR3 DNA reads as TGTGCCAGCAAAGGGGAGACCCAGTACTTC. Its translation is CASKGETQYF.